Sequencing of this T cell receptor (beta chain) was carried out in a study of tumor-infiltrating lymphocytes in glioblastoma multiforme. CDR1 is WSHSY and CDR2 is SAAADI in the germline V gene. V lost 2 bases and J lost 0, with 14 bases in between. CDR3 size: 17 residues. Three nested ARM-PCR rounds with V-beta and C-beta primers built TCRB libraries. No unique molecular identifiers were described for these TCRB libraries. One entry per CDR3 protein results from TCRdb running MiXCR on the multiplex PCR reads. The table shows 15,000 to 20,000 distinct CDR3 sequences, with 55% to 70% occurring only once.

Sequences were obtained from peripheral blood. This clonotype was obtained from a male donor with glioblastoma. This chain uses TRBV10-2 with TRBJ2-4; maybe TRBD2 (5 bases). The CDR3, as DNA: TGCGCCAGCAGTGAGGATTTGCGGGTCCTAGCCAAAAACATTCAGTACTTC. This encodes CASSEDLRVLAKNIQYF.